This T cell receptor (beta chain) derives from a study of OX40 agonist ivuxolimab in advanced cancers. Notes on the study in general: At doses 0.1 to 3.0 mg/kg, CD4+ and CD8+ clones expanded.

The CDR3 has 16 amino acids. Germline CDR1 and CDR2: SGHAT and FQNNGV. The V gene lost 4 bases and the J gene lost 5 bases, with 21 bases spanning the gap. Produced via immunoSEQ multiplex PCR; TCRdb's table is partial and in-frame only. The table has roughly 50,000 clones, about 86% seen once. In the case of this clone: Its antigen is still unknown.

Sequenced material: CD4+ or CD8+ T cells sorted from blood, taken in a trial of the OX40 agonist ivuxolimab. The TCR sequence derives from an adult with an advanced solid tumor such as melanoma, head and neck, liver or kidney cancer. V is TRBV11-2 and J is TRBJ2-7; D tentatively reads TRBD1 or TRBD2 (5 bases each). The CDR3 reads CASSSTGTKRLHEQYF. CDR3 sequence (DNA): TGTGCCAGCAGCTCGACCGGGACCAAACGCCTCCACGAGCAGTACTTC.